The TCR beta chain described here comes from a study of technical replicates of blood from a few donors. Assay used: immunoSEQ multiplex PCR; TCRdb lists only in-frame clones, some missing. The sample yields around 90,000 clones, 90% to 95% seen once. From germline, CDR1 is LNHNV and CDR2 YYDKDF (reference sequence). The V end was cut by 0 bases, the J end by 6 bases, with 14 bases between. The CDR3 consists of 16 residues. The sequence derives from a human donor in good health. This chain joins TRBV15 and TRBJ2-2, with D perhaps TRBD1 (5 bases). The sequencing input was T cells isolated from PBMCs. The CDR3 DNA follows: TGTGCCACCAGCAGAGATCTTTCCACAGGAGCCGGGGAGCTGTTTTTT. Protein: CATSRDLSTGAGELFF.